This is a list of T cell receptor beta chains from one sample in a study of human T cells and chemical hapten exposure. MiXCR was run by TCRdb on the RACE reads, yielding one entry per CDR3 protein. The top ten hold 1.4% of the sample, which has around 110,000 distinct CDR3 sequences, 12% seen once. Sequencing used whole blood, obtained in connection with sensitization to the hapten diphenylcyclopropenone (DPC). The receptors shown here come from a woman aged 45-60 years with alopecia areata. Some clones in this sample may be carry-over from other donors' samples. The conserved cysteine and the conserved F or W are not part of the CDR3 here.

V gene: TRBV7-8; CDR3 protein: ASSLYRAQQETQY
V gene: TRBV5-1; CDR3 protein: ASSQGQPLTDTQY
V gene: TRBV18; CDR3 protein: ASSPSVTVEGNTIY
V gene: TRBV11-2; CDR3 protein: ASSDGTFKETQY
V gene: TRBV28; CDR3 protein: ASSLPPQELGTEAF
V gene: TRBV20-1; CDR3 protein: SAGLDYNEQF
V gene: TRBV6-5; CDR3 protein: ASSYAGGTEAF
V gene: TRBV11-2; CDR3 protein: ASSHETMGHSPLH
V gene: TRBV28; CDR3 protein: ATLERDPYEQY
V gene: TRBV27; CDR3 protein: ASSLGDTYEQY
V gene: TRBV18; CDR3 protein: ASSPPGSLNYGYT
V gene: TRBV10-2; CDR3 protein: ASRPRKIGNTEAF
V gene: TRBV6-5; CDR3 protein: ASRPGPGQGTYEQY
V gene: TRBV6-5; CDR3 protein: ASSYAPSGRRQETQY
V gene: TRBV28; CDR3 protein: ASSVQLEAF
V gene: TRBV28; CDR3 protein: ASSSVAGSVNEQF
V gene: TRBV28; CDR3 protein: ASSLSQGNTEAF
V gene: TRBV4-1; CDR3 protein: ASSQVERSGGPQH
V gene: TRBV5-1; CDR3 protein: ASSWTSQETQY
V gene: TRBV28; CDR3 protein: ASSHRTSGRERARNEQF
V gene: TRBV19; CDR3 protein: ASRPGTSGTGYT
V gene: TRBV20-1; CDR3 protein: SAIGQGGLYT
V gene: TRBV7-6; CDR3 protein: ASSLGREQY
V gene: TRBV7-6; CDR3 protein: ASSLPVGDTEAF
V gene: TRBV6-2/TRBV6-3; CDR3 protein: ASSGAAGRTDTQY
V gene: TRBV28; CDR3 protein: ASSSGKAGDTDTQY
V gene: TRBV28; CDR3 protein: ASSPSGKLF
V gene: TRBV7-9; CDR3 protein: ASSLQGETEAF
V gene: TRBV18; CDR3 protein: ASSPGQVHSNQPQH
V gene: TRBV29-1; CDR3 protein: SVGGTYTDTQY
V gene: TRBV13; CDR3 protein: ASSFLYGTTNEKLF
V gene: TRBV28; CDR3 protein: ASSFRQDGYT
V gene: TRBV10-3; CDR3 protein: AINTQGDTEAF
V gene: TRBV11-1; CDR3 protein: ASSLDGSYTGELF
V gene: TRBV5-5; CDR3 protein: ASSLSQGVISGNTIY
V gene: TRBV19; CDR3 protein: ASTDRGLIDEQF
V gene: TRBV18; CDR3 protein: ASSPPGLTGNTEAF
V gene: TRBV6-5; CDR3 protein: ASSYYAGPIYEQY
V gene: TRBV14; CDR3 protein: ASTPRGTSTDTQY
V gene: TRBV28; CDR3 protein: ASSMRNEQF
V gene: TRBV10-3; CDR3 protein: AISESIGQGSNQPQH
V gene: TRBV6-4; CDR3 protein: ASSARTGGRNEQF
V gene: TRBV12-3/TRBV12-4; CDR3 protein: ASSLVGLAGRYNEQF
V gene: TRBV28; CDR3 protein: ASSYPGTASYEQY